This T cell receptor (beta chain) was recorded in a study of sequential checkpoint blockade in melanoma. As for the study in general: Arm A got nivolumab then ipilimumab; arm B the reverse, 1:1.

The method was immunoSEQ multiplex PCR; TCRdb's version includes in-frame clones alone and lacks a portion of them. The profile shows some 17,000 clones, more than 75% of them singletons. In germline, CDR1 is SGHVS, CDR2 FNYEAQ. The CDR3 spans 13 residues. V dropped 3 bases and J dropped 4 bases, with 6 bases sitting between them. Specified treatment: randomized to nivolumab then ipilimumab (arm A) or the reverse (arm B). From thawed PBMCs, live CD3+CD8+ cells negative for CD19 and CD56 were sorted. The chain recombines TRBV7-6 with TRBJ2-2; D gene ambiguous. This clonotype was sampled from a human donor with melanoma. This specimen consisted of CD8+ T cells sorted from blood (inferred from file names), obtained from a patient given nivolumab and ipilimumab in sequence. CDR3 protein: CASSFSGTGELFF. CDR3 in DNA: TGTGCCAGCAGCTTTTCCGGCACCGGGGAGCTGTTTTTT.